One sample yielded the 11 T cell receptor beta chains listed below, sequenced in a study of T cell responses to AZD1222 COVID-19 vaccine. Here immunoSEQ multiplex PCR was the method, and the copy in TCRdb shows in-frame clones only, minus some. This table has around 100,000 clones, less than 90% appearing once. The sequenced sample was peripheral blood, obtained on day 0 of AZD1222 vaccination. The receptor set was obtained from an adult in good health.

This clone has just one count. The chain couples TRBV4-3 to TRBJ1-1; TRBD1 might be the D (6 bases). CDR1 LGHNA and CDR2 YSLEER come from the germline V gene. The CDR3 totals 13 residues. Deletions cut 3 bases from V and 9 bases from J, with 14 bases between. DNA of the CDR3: TGCGCCAGCAGCCACCTAACAGGGAGCCAAGCTTTCTTT. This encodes CASSHLTGSQAFF.

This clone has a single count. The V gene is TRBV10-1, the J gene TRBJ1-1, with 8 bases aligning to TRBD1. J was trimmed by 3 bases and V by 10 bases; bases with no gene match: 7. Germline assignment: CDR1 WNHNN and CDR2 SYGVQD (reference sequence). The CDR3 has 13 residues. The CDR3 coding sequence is TGCGCCACCTCCTCAGGGGGCTACACTGAAGCTTTCTTT. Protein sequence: CATSSGGYTEAFF.

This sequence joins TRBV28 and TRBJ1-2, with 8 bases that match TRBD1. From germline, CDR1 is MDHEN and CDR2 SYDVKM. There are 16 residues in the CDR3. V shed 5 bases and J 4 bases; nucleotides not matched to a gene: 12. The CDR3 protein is CASSTLSGDRTYGYTF. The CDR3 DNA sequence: TGTGCCAGCAGTACCCTATCCGGGGACAGGACCTATGGCTACACCTTC.

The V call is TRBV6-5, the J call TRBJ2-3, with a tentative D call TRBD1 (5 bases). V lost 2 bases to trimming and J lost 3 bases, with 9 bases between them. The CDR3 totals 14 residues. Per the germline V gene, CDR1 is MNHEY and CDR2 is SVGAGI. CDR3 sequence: CASSYAQGTDTQYF. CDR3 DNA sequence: TGTGCCAGCAGTTACGCCCAGGGTACAGATACGCAGTATTTT.

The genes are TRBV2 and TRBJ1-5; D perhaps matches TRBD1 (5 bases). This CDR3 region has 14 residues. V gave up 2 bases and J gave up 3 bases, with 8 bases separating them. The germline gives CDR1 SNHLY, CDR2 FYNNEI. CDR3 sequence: CASSEQGANQPQHF. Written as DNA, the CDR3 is TGTGCCAGCAGTGAACAAGGGGCCAATCAGCCCCAGCATTTT.

Here the CDR3 reads CASSPERYNEQFF. CDR3 DNA sequence: TGTGCCAGCTCACCGGAGCGGTACAATGAGCAGTTCTTC. The chain couples TRBV18 to TRBJ2-1, with D tentatively TRBD2 (5 bases). V dropped 3 bases and J dropped 4 bases, with 7 bases sitting between them. Germline CDR1 and CDR2: KGHSH and LQKENI. The CDR3 spans 13 residues.

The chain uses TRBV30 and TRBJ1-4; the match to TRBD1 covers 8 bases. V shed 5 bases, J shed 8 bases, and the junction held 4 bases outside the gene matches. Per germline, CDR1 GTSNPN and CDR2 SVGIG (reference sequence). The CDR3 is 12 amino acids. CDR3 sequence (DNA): TGTGCCTGGGGACAGGGCGGGGAAAAACTGTTTTTT. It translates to CAWGQGGEKLFF.

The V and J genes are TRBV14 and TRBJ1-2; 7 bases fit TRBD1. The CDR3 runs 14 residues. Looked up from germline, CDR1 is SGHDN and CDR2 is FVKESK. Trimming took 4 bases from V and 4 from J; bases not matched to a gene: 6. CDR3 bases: TGTGCCAGCAGCCCAGCTGGGACAGCCTATGGCTACACCTTC. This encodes CASSPAGTAYGYTF.

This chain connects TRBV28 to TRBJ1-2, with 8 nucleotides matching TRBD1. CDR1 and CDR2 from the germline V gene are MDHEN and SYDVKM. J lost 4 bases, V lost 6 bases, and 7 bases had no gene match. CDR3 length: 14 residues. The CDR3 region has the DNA TGTGCCAGCAGGTTTCAGGGGGCGGGCTATGGCTACACCTTC. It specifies CASRFQGAGYGYTF.

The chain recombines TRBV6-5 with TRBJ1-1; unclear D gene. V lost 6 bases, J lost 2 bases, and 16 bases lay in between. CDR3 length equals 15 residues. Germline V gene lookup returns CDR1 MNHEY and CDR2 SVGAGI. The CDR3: CASSRWAGPNTEAFF. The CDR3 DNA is TGTGCCAGCAGCCGCTGGGCAGGACCTAACACTGAAGCTTTCTTT.

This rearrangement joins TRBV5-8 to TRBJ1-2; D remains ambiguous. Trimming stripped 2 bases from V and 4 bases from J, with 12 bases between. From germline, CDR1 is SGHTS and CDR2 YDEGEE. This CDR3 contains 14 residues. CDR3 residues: CASSLSSPTYGYTF. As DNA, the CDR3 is TGTGCCAGCAGCTTAAGCTCACCAACCTATGGCTACACCTTC.